These 14 T cell receptor beta chains were sequenced from one sample in a study of blood T cell repertoires in COVID-19. Measured with immunoSEQ multiplex PCR; TCRdb has only the in-frame clones, and not every one. The repertoire holds fewer than 65,000 clones, with around 80% as singletons. Sequencing input: peripheral blood. The receptor set was obtained from a man aged 65 to 85 with acute or convalescent COVID-19.

The chain couples TRBV29-1 to TRBJ2-3; 12 nucleotides match TRBD2. The CDR3 loop spans 16 amino acids. The germline gives CDR1 SQVTM, CDR2 ANQGSEA. J was trimmed by 6 bases and V by 0 bases; bases with no gene match: 7. CDR3 residues: CSVEDPSGGAIDTQYF. Written as DNA, the CDR3 is TGCAGCGTTGAAGACCCTAGCGGGGGGGCGATTGATACGCAGTATTTT.

The chain couples TRBV5-1 to TRBJ2-3; 14 bases map to TRBD2. The junction had 7 bases not matched to a gene; V was cut back by 5 bases and J by 5 bases. This CDR3 has 16 amino acids. Germline V gives CDR1 SGHRS, CDR2 YFSETQ. In DNA, the CDR3 is TGCGCCAGCAGTTGGACTAGCGGGGGGCAAGGAGATACGCAGTATTTT. Its protein is CASSWTSGGQGDTQYF.

This chain's CDR3 is CASSLGQGTDTQYF. The CDR3 DNA reads TGTGCCAGTAGTCTCGGACAAGGCACAGATACGCAGTATTTT. The chain is built from TRBV19 and TRBJ2-3, with D perhaps TRBD1 (5 bases). This CDR3 contains 14 residues. Germline V gene lookup returns CDR1 LNHDA and CDR2 SQIVND (reference sequence). Trimming pared 5 bases from V and 1 base from J, leaving 10 bases between.

This clone was seen a few times. This CDR3 reads CASSTTTVGGNTIYF. In DNA form, the CDR3 reads TGTGCCAGTAGTACAACGACAGTAGGGGGAAACACCATATATTTT. The chain links TRBV19 to TRBJ1-3; D is possibly TRBD1 (5 bases). Germline CDR1 is LNHDA and CDR2 is SQIVND (reference sequence). This CDR3 contains 15 residues. The ends were cut back, 4 bases at V and 4 bases at J, with 14 bases in the middle.

The chain employs TRBV20-1 and TRBJ1-1, with unresolved D. Trimming cost V 6 bases and J 0 bases, with 5 bases left between them. The CDR3 totals 11 residues. Germline CDR1 is DFQATT and CDR2 is SNEGSKA (reference sequence). The CDR3 nucleotides read TGCAGTGCCATCATGAACACTGAAGCTTTCTTT. Encoded protein: CSAIMNTEAFF.

V gene TRBV11-3 combines with J gene TRBJ2-6; 8 nucleotides match TRBD2. CDR3 size: 19 residues. The J segment lost 4 bases and the V segment lost 0 bases, leaving 11 bases of the junction unmatched. Germline-derived CDR1 and CDR2 are SGHNT and YENEEA. As DNA, the CDR3 is TGTGCCAGCAGCTTAGATCAGTCGGGAGGGCCTACCGGGGCCAACGTCCTGACTTTC. Translated: CASSLDQSGGPTGANVLTF.

The chain joins TRBV6-1 to TRBJ1-4; 8 bases map to TRBD1. CDR3 length: 19 amino acids. Germline V gene data show CDR1 as MNHNS and CDR2 as SASEGT. V gave up 0 bases and J gave up 6 bases; unmatched junction bases: 15. The CDR3, as DNA: TGTGCCAGCAGTGAAGCGCGGGGAAGGACAGGGAGGAAAGATGAAAAACTGTTTTTT. Its protein is CASSEARGRTGRKDEKLFF.

The chain is built from TRBV19 and TRBJ2-5, with 10 bases that match TRBD2. The J segment lost 4 bases and the V segment lost 3 bases, leaving 8 bases of the junction unmatched. This CDR3 is built from 16 residues. CDR1 and CDR2 (germline): LNHDA, SQIVND (reference sequence). CDR3 sequence reads: CASSIASGSSGETQYF. The CDR3 bases are TGTGCCAGTAGTATTGCTAGCGGGAGTTCGGGAGAGACCCAGTACTTC.

This chain links TRBV15 with TRBJ1-2; 8 positions agree with TRBD1. In germline, CDR1 is LNHNV, CDR2 YYDKDF (reference sequence). The length of the CDR3 is 15 residues. Trimming at V came to 0 bases and at J to 8 bases, leaving 8 bases not matched to a gene. The CDR3 here is CATSRDSRGPGGYTF. The CDR3 DNA reads TGTGCCACCAGCAGAGACTCCAGGGGGCCGGGCGGCTACACCTTC.

The V call is TRBV29-1, the J call TRBJ2-7; D is unresolved. Germline assignment: CDR1 SQVTM and CDR2 ANQGSEA. The V gene lost 5 bases and the J gene lost 5 bases, with 10 bases spanning the gap. This CDR3 region has 11 residues. The CDR3 sequence: CSVLSVHEQYF. The CDR3 region has the DNA TGCAGCGTTCTGTCGGTCCACGAGCAGTACTTC.

This chain links TRBV30 with TRBJ1-2; possibly TRBD1 for D (6 bases). The CDR3 has 11 residues. In germline, CDR1 is GTSNPN, CDR2 SVGIG (reference sequence). V was cut by 8 bases and J by 8 bases, with 15 bases left in between. This CDR3 reads CAGIGGVGYTF. The DNA for the CDR3 is TGTGCCGGGATTGGGGGCGTAGGCTACACCTTC.

This sequence joins TRBV30 and TRBJ1-1; D is undetermined. The CDR3 has 13 amino acids. Trimming took 8 bases from V and 4 from J, leaving 17 bases between them. CDR1 and CDR2 from the germline V gene are GTSNPN and SVGIG (reference sequence). CDR3 in DNA: TGTGCCCACGACCAGGAACTGGGCACTGAAGCTTTCTTT. Its protein is CAHDQELGTEAFF. The full variable domain, in which reference TRBV30 and TRBJ1-1 provide the parts outside the CDR3, is SQTIHQWPATLVQPVGSPLSLECTVEGTSNPNLYWYRQAAGRGLQLLFYSVGIGQISSEVPQNLSASRPQDRQFILSSKKLLLSDSGFYLCAHDQELGTEAFFGQGTRLTVV.

The CDR3 region has the DNA TGTGCCAGCAGCTTATCGGGACAGGGGCGCAATGAGCAGTTCTTC. Translating gives CASSLSGQGRNEQFF. This chain links TRBV7-6 with TRBJ2-1; 10 bases are a match to TRBD1. The CDR3 sequence is 15 residues long. Germline lookup yields CDR1 SGHVS and CDR2 FNYEAQ. Losses at the gene ends were 2 bases for V and 6 bases for J; bases not matched to a gene: 4.

This clone occurred once. At one of its ends the junction is not consistent with the germline gene, which may arise from a read error. V and J are TRBV7-7 and TRBJ2-2; TRBD1 might be the D (6 bases). Germline-derived CDR1 and CDR2 are SSHAT and FNYEAQ (reference sequence). This CDR3 has 15 amino acids. This CDR3 is CASSIGTPNTGELFF. CDR3 DNA sequence: TGTGCTAGCAGCATCGGGACACCGAACACCGGGGAGCTGTTTTTT.